This TCR beta chain was captured by sequencing in a study of blood T cell repertoires in COVID-19. Sequencing was performed with immunoSEQ multiplex PCR; in TCRdb, only in-frame clones are kept and a portion is missing. In the table there are about 160,000 clones, under 85% of which are singletons. The CDR3 sequence is 16 residues long. V shed 3 bases and J 5 bases; nucleotides not matched to a gene: 9. The germline CDR1 and CDR2 sequences are KGHSH and LQKENI. The sample comprised peripheral blood. This TCR was sampled from a man in his 70s who had recovered from COVID-19. This chain connects TRBV18 to TRBJ2-3; 9 nucleotides match TRBD2. This CDR3 is CASSPVNSGRGDTQYF. The CDR3 coding sequence is TGTGCCAGCTCACCGGTTAATAGCGGGAGAGGAGATACGCAGTATTTT. Supplemented by reference TRBV18 and TRBJ2-3, the full variable domain reads NAGVMQNPRHLVRRRGQEARLRCSPMKGHSHVYWYRQLPEEGLKFMVYLQKENIIDESGMPKERFSAEFPKEGPSILRIQQVVRGDSAAYFCASSPVNSGRGDTQYFGPGTRLTVL.